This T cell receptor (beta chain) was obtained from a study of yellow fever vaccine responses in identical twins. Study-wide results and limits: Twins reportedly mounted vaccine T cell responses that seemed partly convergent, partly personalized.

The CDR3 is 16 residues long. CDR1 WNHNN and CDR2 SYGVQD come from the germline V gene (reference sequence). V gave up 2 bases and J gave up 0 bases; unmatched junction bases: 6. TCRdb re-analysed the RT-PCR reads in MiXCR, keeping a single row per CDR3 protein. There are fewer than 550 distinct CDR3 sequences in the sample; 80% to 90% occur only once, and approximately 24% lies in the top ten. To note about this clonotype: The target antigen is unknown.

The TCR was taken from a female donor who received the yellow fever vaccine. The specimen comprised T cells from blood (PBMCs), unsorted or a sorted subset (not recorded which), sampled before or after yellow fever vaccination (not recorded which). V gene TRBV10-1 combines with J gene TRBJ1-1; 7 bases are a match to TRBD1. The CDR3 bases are TGCGCCAGCAGTGAGCCACAGGGGATTATGAACACTGAAGCTTTCTTT. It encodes CASSEPQGIMNTEAFF.